This TCR beta chain was captured by sequencing in a study of shared clonotypes between healthy human individuals. The overall study: Plates per donor: three CD4 naive, three CD4 memory, two CD8 naive, one CD8 memory.

This CDR3 has 15 residues. The V end was cut by 2 bases, the J end by 0 bases, with 10 bases between. Per germline, CDR1 MGHRA and CDR2 YSYEKL. Points on this clone: Its specificity is not known.

The study ran the assay at deep level. Repertoires were generated with immunoSEQ multiplex PCR, while TCRdb's copy carries only in-frame clones and drops some. The sample holds roughly 100,000 clones; less than 80% are singletons and the top ten take approximately 25%. Study-level findings and limits: Naive subsets typically showed greater estimated richness than memory subsets. Sorted-subset sequencing, rarefaction showed, was incomplete despite large depth.

Material: memory CD8+ T cells sorted from blood. Subset defined: CD45RO+ cells pooled with CCR7-negative TemRA cells. The gene calls are TRBV4-1 and TRBJ1-1; D perhaps matches TRBD1 (5 bases). This clonotype was sampled from a woman aged 25 to 39 in good health. CDR3 sequence: CASSQWGPMNTEAFF. Written as DNA, the CDR3 is TGCGCCAGCAGCCAATGGGGACCCATGAACACTGAAGCTTTCTTT.